A selection of T cell receptor beta chains follows, all from one sample in a study of T cell changes during pregnancy in multiple sclerosis. Libraries were prepared by immunoSEQ multiplex PCR; TCRdb keeps only in-frame clonotypes and omits some of them. The profile shows about 70,000 clones, about 94% of them singletons. The sequences come from peripheral blood, collected in the third trimester of pregnancy. These receptors all stem from a female donor with multiple sclerosis, enrolled in a pregnancy study. Both conserved end residues are part of each CDR3. Fields, in order: J gene, D gene, clone size, V gene, CDR3 DNA, CDR3 protein. The D gene is left open where the match is weak. Size is omitted from some rows. Given values are once, few, many or a class for expanded clones.

j_call: TRBJ1-2
d_call: TRBD1
clone_size: -
v_call: TRBV9
cdr3_nt: TGTGCCAGCAGAGGGGGGGGCGGACAGGGAGGCGGCTACACCTTC
cdr3_aa: CASRGGGGQGGGYTF

j_call: TRBJ2-7
d_call: TRBD1
clone_size: -
v_call: TRBV4-3
cdr3_nt: TGCGCCAGCAGCCAAGGAGTACCAGGGGGCGGGGACGAGCAGTACTTC
cdr3_aa: CASSQGVPGGGDEQYF

j_call: TRBJ1-2
d_call: TRBD1
clone_size: -
v_call: TRBV9
cdr3_nt: TGTGCCAGCAGCCCTCCACAGGGGAGGTATGGCTACACCTTC
cdr3_aa: CASSPPQGRYGYTF

j_call: TRBJ2-3
d_call: -
clone_size: once
v_call: TRBV4-3
cdr3_nt: TGCGCCAGCAGCCAGATAATAACTAGCACAGATACGCAGTATTTT
cdr3_aa: CASSQIITSTDTQYF

j_call: TRBJ2-1
d_call: -
clone_size: -
v_call: TRBV5-5
cdr3_nt: TGTGCCAGCAGCTTGGGGACCGGCATAGCGCCCCTCTACAATGAGCAGTTCTTC
cdr3_aa: CASSLGTGIAPLYNEQFF

j_call: TRBJ1-1
d_call: -
clone_size: once
v_call: TRBV5-1
cdr3_nt: TGCGCCAGCAGCTTGCGGGGGGGCGATGCTTTCTTT
cdr3_aa: CASSLRGGDAFF

j_call: TRBJ1-5
d_call: -
clone_size: -
v_call: TRBV6-5
cdr3_nt: TGTGCCAGCAGTTCTGACAGGTCCGTTGGCAATCAGCCCCAGCATTTT
cdr3_aa: CASSSDRSVGNQPQHF

j_call: TRBJ2-7
d_call: -
clone_size: -
v_call: TRBV9
cdr3_nt: TGTGCCAGCAGCGTAGGACTAGGAGGATCCTACGAGCAGTACTTC
cdr3_aa: CASSVGLGGSYEQYF

j_call: TRBJ2-1
d_call: TRBD2
clone_size: -
v_call: TRBV5-6
cdr3_nt: TGTGCCAGCAGCTCGAATAGCGGGGGAACGAATGAGCAGTTCTTC
cdr3_aa: CASSSNSGGTNEQFF

j_call: TRBJ2-5
d_call: TRBD2
clone_size: -
v_call: TRBV18
cdr3_nt: TGTGCCAGCTCACCGCTGAGCGGGGGGACCCAAGAGACCCAGTACTTC
cdr3_aa: CASSPLSGGTQETQYF

j_call: TRBJ2-3
d_call: TRBD1
clone_size: -
v_call: TRBV7-9
cdr3_nt: TGTGCCAGCCAAGGGACAGGGACAGATACGCAGTATTTT
cdr3_aa: CASQGTGTDTQYF

j_call: TRBJ2-5
d_call: TRBD2
clone_size: -
v_call: TRBV6-6
cdr3_nt: TGTGCCAGCCGTGGCGGGGGGGTCCAAGAGACCCAGTACTTC
cdr3_aa: CASRGGGVQETQYF

j_call: TRBJ2-1
d_call: TRBD2
clone_size: -
v_call: TRBV11-2
cdr3_nt: TGTGCCAGCAGCGTTAGCGGGGGGGCTTTCAATGAGCAGTTCTTC
cdr3_aa: CASSVSGGAFNEQFF

j_call: TRBJ2-5
d_call: -
clone_size: -
v_call: TRBV7-3
cdr3_nt: TGTGCCAGCAGCTTAGTGGGGGGGCCCGAAGAGACCCAGTACTTC
cdr3_aa: CASSLVGGPEETQYF

j_call: TRBJ1-4
d_call: -
clone_size: -
v_call: TRBV19
cdr3_nt: TGTGCCAGTAGTAGCGGGCCCTGGAATGAAAAACTGTTTTTT
cdr3_aa: CASSSGPWNEKLFF

j_call: TRBJ1-2
d_call: -
clone_size: -
v_call: TRBV28
cdr3_nt: TGTGCCAGCAGTCCCCCTATAGAGGTTTCCACCTTC
cdr3_aa: CASSPPIEVSTF

j_call: TRBJ1-3
d_call: TRBD1
clone_size: -
v_call: TRBV5-1
cdr3_nt: TGCGCCAGCAGGTCCGGACAGGGAAACTCTGGAAACACCATATATTTT
cdr3_aa: CASRSGQGNSGNTIYF

j_call: TRBJ2-3
d_call: -
clone_size: once
v_call: TRBV7-2
cdr3_nt: TGTGCCAGCAGCTTGGAGACCCAGCTTTTCGATACGCAGTATTTT
cdr3_aa: CASSLETQLFDTQYF

j_call: TRBJ2-1
d_call: -
clone_size: -
v_call: TRBV6-5
cdr3_nt: TGTGCCAGCAGTTACTCGCGGGGTTCCCTCTACAATGAGCAGTTCTTC
cdr3_aa: CASSYSRGSLYNEQFF

j_call: TRBJ2-1
d_call: TRBD2
clone_size: -
v_call: TRBV15
cdr3_nt: TGTGCCACCACCGAAGGGGAGGGGTCCTACAATGAGCAGTTCTTC
cdr3_aa: CATTEGEGSYNEQFF

j_call: TRBJ2-6
d_call: TRBD1
clone_size: -
v_call: TRBV10-3
cdr3_nt: TGTGCCATCAGGAGGGACAGGGGCTCAGGGGCCAACGTCCTGACTTTC
cdr3_aa: CAIRRDRGSGANVLTF

j_call: TRBJ1-5
d_call: -
clone_size: -
v_call: TRBV6-6
cdr3_nt: TGTGCCGCAGCGGGGAGCAATCAGCCCCAGCATTTT
cdr3_aa: CAAAGSNQPQHF

j_call: TRBJ1-1
d_call: -
clone_size: -
v_call: TRBV7-9
cdr3_nt: TGTGCCAGCAGCTTAGATGGACAAATGGAAGCTTTCTTT
cdr3_aa: CASSLDGQMEAFF

j_call: TRBJ1-3
d_call: -
clone_size: -
v_call: TRBV18
cdr3_nt: TGTGCCAGCTCACCCAGATCCGGAAACACCATATATTTT
cdr3_aa: CASSPRSGNTIYF

j_call: TRBJ2-1
d_call: TRBD2
clone_size: -
v_call: TRBV9
cdr3_nt: TGTGCCAGCAGCGTAGTAGCGGGGGGGCCCAGCTCCTACAATGAGCAGTTCTTC
cdr3_aa: CASSVVAGGPSSYNEQFF

j_call: TRBJ2-7
d_call: TRBD1
clone_size: -
v_call: TRBV7-3
cdr3_nt: TGTGCCAGCAGCTTACTCCCCGGGACAGCGTACGAGCAGTACTTC
cdr3_aa: CASSLLPGTAYEQYF

j_call: TRBJ1-2
d_call: -
clone_size: -
v_call: TRBV6-5
cdr3_nt: TGTGCCAGCAGTTACTCACAGGAGTTCTATGGCTACACCTTC
cdr3_aa: CASSYSQEFYGYTF

j_call: TRBJ1-2
d_call: -
clone_size: -
v_call: TRBV5-6
cdr3_nt: TGTGCCAGCAGCTTGGCCTCGGAGGGCTATGGCTACACCTTC
cdr3_aa: CASSLASEGYGYTF

j_call: TRBJ2-3
d_call: -
clone_size: -
v_call: TRBV9
cdr3_nt: TGTGCCAGCAGCCTAACGCCGCAGGGGGATACGCAGTATTTT
cdr3_aa: CASSLTPQGDTQYF

j_call: TRBJ2-1
d_call: -
clone_size: -
v_call: TRBV11-3
cdr3_nt: TGTGCCAGCAGCCGAACAGGCGGCTCCTACAATGAGCAGTTCTTC
cdr3_aa: CASSRTGGSYNEQFF

j_call: TRBJ1-1
d_call: TRBD1
clone_size: -
v_call: TRBV5-1
cdr3_nt: TGCGCCAGCAGCTTAACGGGACAGCACACTGAAGCTTTCTTT
cdr3_aa: CASSLTGQHTEAFF

j_call: TRBJ1-6
d_call: TRBD1
clone_size: -
v_call: TRBV9
cdr3_nt: TGTGCCAGCAGCGTAGCGCCGACAGGGGCGGGCTCCTATAATTCACCCCTCCACTTT
cdr3_aa: CASSVAPTGAGSYNSPLHF

j_call: TRBJ2-7
d_call: -
clone_size: -
v_call: TRBV7-2
cdr3_nt: TGTGCCAGCAGCTTAAAAACAGGGCAGTACGAGCAGTACTTC
cdr3_aa: CASSLKTGQYEQYF

j_call: TRBJ2-5
d_call: TRBD2
clone_size: -
v_call: TRBV2
cdr3_nt: TGTGCCAGCAATGAGCGGGGGCCCCAAGAGACCCAGTACTTC
cdr3_aa: CASNERGPQETQYF

j_call: TRBJ1-1
d_call: -
clone_size: -
v_call: TRBV29-1
cdr3_nt: TGCAGCGTTGCGAGAGGGATGAACACTGAAGCTTTCTTT
cdr3_aa: CSVARGMNTEAFF

j_call: TRBJ1-1
d_call: TRBD1
clone_size: -
v_call: TRBV18
cdr3_nt: TGTGCCAGCTCACACTACACCGGGACAGGGAACACTGAAGCTTTCTTT
cdr3_aa: CASSHYTGTGNTEAFF

j_call: TRBJ1-1
d_call: -
clone_size: -
v_call: TRBV6-5
cdr3_nt: TGTGCCAGCAGTTACTCGAGTGAACAGGAAGCTTTCTTT
cdr3_aa: CASSYSSEQEAFF

j_call: TRBJ1-1
d_call: TRBD1
clone_size: -
v_call: TRBV19
cdr3_nt: TGTGCCAGTAGTACCAACAGGGGCACACCTTCGGCTTTCTTT
cdr3_aa: CASSTNRGTPSAFF

j_call: TRBJ2-7
d_call: -
clone_size: -
v_call: TRBV4-3
cdr3_nt: TGCGCCAGCAGCCAGGAGTTCCGGGACTCTTACTACGAGCAGTACTTC
cdr3_aa: CASSQEFRDSYYEQYF

j_call: TRBJ2-3
d_call: TRBD2
clone_size: -
v_call: TRBV27
cdr3_nt: TGTGCCAGCAGTTTGCTAGCGGGGGTCTTCGGGGGGGATACGCAGTATTTT
cdr3_aa: CASSLLAGVFGGDTQYF

j_call: TRBJ2-3
d_call: TRBD2
clone_size: -
v_call: TRBV7-8
cdr3_nt: TGTGCCAGCAGCTCCTCCCGCGGGGGGAGCACAGATACGCAGTATTTT
cdr3_aa: CASSSSRGGSTDTQYF

j_call: TRBJ2-2
d_call: -
clone_size: -
v_call: TRBV2
cdr3_nt: TGTGCCAGCAAGTCGGGGACATCGAACACCGGGGAGCTGTTTTTT
cdr3_aa: CASKSGTSNTGELFF

j_call: TRBJ2-3
d_call: TRBD2
clone_size: -
v_call: TRBV19
cdr3_nt: TGTGCCAGTAGTATTCTAGCGGGGGTAGGACAGTATTTT
cdr3_aa: CASSILAGVGQYF

j_call: TRBJ1-4
d_call: TRBD1
clone_size: -
v_call: TRBV11-1
cdr3_nt: TGTGCCAGCAGCTTAACCTCGACAGGGAAAGGTGAAAAACTGTTTTTT
cdr3_aa: CASSLTSTGKGEKLFF

j_call: TRBJ2-3
d_call: -
clone_size: -
v_call: TRBV9
cdr3_nt: TGTGCCAGCAGCGTCCTCTACTCAGATACGCAGTATTTT
cdr3_aa: CASSVLYSDTQYF

j_call: TRBJ1-2
d_call: TRBD1
clone_size: -
v_call: TRBV7-9
cdr3_nt: TGTGCCAGCAGCTTGACGGGACAGGGGAACTATGGCTACACCTTC
cdr3_aa: CASSLTGQGNYGYTF

j_call: TRBJ1-1
d_call: -
clone_size: -
v_call: TRBV6-5
cdr3_nt: TGTGCCAGCAGTAACCGACAGGAAGCTTTCTTT
cdr3_aa: CASSNRQEAFF

j_call: TRBJ2-3
d_call: TRBD2
clone_size: -
v_call: TRBV27
cdr3_nt: TGTGCCAGCCGTGGACTAGCGGGGGGCACAGATACGCAGTATTTT
cdr3_aa: CASRGLAGGTDTQYF

j_call: TRBJ1-1
d_call: TRBD1
clone_size: -
v_call: TRBV7-2
cdr3_nt: TGTGCCAGCAGCTCACAGGGGGCGCTACCGAACACTGAAGCTTTCTTT
cdr3_aa: CASSSQGALPNTEAFF

j_call: TRBJ1-1
d_call: -
clone_size: -
v_call: TRBV14
cdr3_nt: TGTGCCAGCAGCCAATTCCCGGGGGGGGAGAACACTGAAGCTTTCTTT
cdr3_aa: CASSQFPGGENTEAFF

j_call: TRBJ2-1
d_call: -
clone_size: -
v_call: TRBV4-3
cdr3_nt: TGCGCCAGCAGCCAAGATGGAGGGTTAAAGCAGTTCTTC
cdr3_aa: CASSQDGGLKQFF

j_call: TRBJ1-3
d_call: -
clone_size: -
v_call: TRBV2
cdr3_nt: TGTGCCAGCAGCCCTACGGGGGGCCCTGGAAACACCATATATTTT
cdr3_aa: CASSPTGGPGNTIYF

j_call: TRBJ1-3
d_call: -
clone_size: -
v_call: TRBV7-8
cdr3_nt: TGTGCCAGCAGCTACTCGTCTGGAAACACCATATATTTT
cdr3_aa: CASSYSSGNTIYF

j_call: TRBJ2-3
d_call: -
clone_size: -
v_call: TRBV5-6
cdr3_nt: TGTGCCAGCACACCCGGGACTTTCACAGATACGCAGTATTTT
cdr3_aa: CASTPGTFTDTQYF

j_call: TRBJ1-6
d_call: TRBD1
clone_size: -
v_call: TRBV5-4
cdr3_nt: TGTGCCAGCAGCTTGGATCGGGACAGAACCTATAATTCACCCCTCCACTTT
cdr3_aa: CASSLDRDRTYNSPLHF